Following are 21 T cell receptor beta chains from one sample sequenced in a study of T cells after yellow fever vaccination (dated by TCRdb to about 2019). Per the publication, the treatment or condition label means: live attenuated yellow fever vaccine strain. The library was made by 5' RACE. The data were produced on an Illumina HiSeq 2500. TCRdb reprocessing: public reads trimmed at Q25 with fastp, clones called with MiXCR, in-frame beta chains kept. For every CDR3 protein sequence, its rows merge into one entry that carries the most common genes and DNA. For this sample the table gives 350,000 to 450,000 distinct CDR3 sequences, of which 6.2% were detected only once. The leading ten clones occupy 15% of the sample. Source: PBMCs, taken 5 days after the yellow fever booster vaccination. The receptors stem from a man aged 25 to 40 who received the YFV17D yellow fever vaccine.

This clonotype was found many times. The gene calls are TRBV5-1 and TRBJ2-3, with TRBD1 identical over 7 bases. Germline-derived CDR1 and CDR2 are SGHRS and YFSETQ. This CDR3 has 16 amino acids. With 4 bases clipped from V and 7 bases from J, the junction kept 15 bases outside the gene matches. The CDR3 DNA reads TGCGCCAGCAGCCTCCCGACAGGGAGAGTAGAGAATACGCAGTATTTT. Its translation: CASSLPTGRVENTQYF.

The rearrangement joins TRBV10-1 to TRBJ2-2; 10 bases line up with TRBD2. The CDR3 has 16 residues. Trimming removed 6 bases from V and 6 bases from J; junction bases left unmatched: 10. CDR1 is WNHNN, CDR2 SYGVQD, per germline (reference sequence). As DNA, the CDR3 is TGCGCCAGCAGAGACTCTAGCGGGAGCTTGTCCGGGGAGCTGTTTTTT. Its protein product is CASRDSSGSLSGELFF.

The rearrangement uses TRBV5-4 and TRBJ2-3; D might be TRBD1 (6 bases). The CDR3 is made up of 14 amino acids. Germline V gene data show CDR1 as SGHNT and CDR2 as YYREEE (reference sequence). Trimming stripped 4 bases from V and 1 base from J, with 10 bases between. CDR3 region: CASSRDKGTDTQYF. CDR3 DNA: TGTGCCAGCAGCCGGGACAAGGGCACAGATACGCAGTATTTT.

CDR3 sequence reads: CASSLLATYEQYF. For the CDR3, the DNA is TGTGCCAGCAGTTTGCTAGCTACCTACGAGCAGTACTTC. The V call is TRBV12-3 or TRBV12-4, the J call TRBJ2-7, with D perhaps matching TRBD2 (5 bases). The CDR3 is made up of 13 amino acids. The germline V and J ends were trimmed by 3 bases and 2 bases, with 8 bases remaining between them.

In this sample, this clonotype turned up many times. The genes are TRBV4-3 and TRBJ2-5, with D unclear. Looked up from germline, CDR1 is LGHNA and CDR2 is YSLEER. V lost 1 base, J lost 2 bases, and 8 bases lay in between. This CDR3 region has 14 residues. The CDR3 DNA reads TGCGCCAGCAGCCAAGGGGTCACGCAAGAGACCCAGTACTTC. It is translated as CASSQGVTQETQYF.

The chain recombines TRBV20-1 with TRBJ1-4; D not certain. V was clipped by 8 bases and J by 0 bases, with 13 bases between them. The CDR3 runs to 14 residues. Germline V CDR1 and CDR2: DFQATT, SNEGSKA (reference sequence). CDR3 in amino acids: CSTPSPSTNEKLFF. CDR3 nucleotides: TGCAGTACTCCCAGTCCATCAACTAATGAAAAACTGTTTTTT.

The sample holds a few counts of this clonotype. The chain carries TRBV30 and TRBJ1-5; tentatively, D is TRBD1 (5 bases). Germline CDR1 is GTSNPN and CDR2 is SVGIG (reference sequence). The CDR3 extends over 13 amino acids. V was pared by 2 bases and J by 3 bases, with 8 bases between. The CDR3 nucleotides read TGTGCCTGGAGTACTGGGACCAATCAGCCCCAGCATTTT. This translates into CAWSTGTNQPQHF.

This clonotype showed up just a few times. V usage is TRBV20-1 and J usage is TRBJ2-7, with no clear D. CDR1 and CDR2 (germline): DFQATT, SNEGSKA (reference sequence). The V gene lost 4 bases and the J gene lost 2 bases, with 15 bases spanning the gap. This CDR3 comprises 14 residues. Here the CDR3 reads CSAINPLAPYEQYF. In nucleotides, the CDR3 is TGCAGTGCTATTAACCCTCTGGCGCCCTACGAGCAGTACTTC.

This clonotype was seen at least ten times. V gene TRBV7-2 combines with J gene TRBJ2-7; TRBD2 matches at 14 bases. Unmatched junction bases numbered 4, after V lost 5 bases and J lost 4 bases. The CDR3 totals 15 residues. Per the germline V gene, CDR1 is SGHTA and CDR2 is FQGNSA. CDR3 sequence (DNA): TGTGCCAGCAGCCAGACTAGCGGGAGGGTATACGAGCAGTACTTC. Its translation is CASSQTSGRVYEQYF.

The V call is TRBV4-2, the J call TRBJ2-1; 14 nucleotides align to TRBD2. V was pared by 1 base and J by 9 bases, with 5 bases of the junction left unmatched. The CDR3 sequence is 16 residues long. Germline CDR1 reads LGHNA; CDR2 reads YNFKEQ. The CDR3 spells CASSQVGTSGSLEQFF. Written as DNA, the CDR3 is TGTGCCAGCAGCCAAGTCGGGACTAGCGGGAGCCTTGAGCAGTTCTTC.

The CDR3 nucleotides read TGTGCCAGCAGTGCTAATTGGGCTCAACGGTATGGCTACACCTTC. This encodes CASSANWAQRYGYTF. J is TRBJ1-2 and V is TRBV2; no clear D gene. CDR1 is SNHLY, CDR2 FYNNEI, per germline. This CDR3 spans 15 amino acids. V lost 4 bases and J 5 bases, leaving 17 bases between the germline ends.

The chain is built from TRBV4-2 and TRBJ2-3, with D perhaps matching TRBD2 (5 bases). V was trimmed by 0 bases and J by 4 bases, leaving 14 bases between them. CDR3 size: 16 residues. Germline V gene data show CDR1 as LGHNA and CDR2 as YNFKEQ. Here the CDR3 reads CASSQERTRGSDTQYF. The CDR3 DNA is TGTGCCAGCAGCCAAGAGCGGACCCGGGGATCAGATACGCAGTATTTT.

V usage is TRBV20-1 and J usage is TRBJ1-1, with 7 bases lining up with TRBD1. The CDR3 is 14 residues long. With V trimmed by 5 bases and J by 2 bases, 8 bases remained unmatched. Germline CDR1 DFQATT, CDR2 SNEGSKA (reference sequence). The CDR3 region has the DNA TGCAGTGCTCAACCGACAGGGCCAAACACTGAAGCTTTCTTT. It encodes CSAQPTGPNTEAFF.

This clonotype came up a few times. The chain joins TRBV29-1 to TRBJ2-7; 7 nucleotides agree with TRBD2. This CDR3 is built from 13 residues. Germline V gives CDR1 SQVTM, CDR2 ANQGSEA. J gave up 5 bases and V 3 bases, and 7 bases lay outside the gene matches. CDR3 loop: CSVDDGRSHEQYF. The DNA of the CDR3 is TGCAGCGTTGATGACGGGAGGTCCCACGAGCAGTACTTC.

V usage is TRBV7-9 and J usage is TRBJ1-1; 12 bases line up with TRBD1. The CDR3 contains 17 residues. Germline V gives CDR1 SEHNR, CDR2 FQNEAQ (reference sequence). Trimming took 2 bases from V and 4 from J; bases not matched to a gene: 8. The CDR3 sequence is CASSLTGQGARGTEAFF. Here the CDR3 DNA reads TGTGCCAGCAGCTTAACGGGACAGGGGGCGCGGGGCACTGAAGCTTTCTTT.

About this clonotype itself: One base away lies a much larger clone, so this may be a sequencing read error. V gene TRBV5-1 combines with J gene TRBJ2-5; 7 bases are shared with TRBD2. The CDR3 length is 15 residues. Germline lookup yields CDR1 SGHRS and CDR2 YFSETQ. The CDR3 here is CDSSFASGYQETQYF. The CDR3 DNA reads TGCGACAGCAGCTTTGCTAGCGGATACCAAGAGACCCAGTACTTC.

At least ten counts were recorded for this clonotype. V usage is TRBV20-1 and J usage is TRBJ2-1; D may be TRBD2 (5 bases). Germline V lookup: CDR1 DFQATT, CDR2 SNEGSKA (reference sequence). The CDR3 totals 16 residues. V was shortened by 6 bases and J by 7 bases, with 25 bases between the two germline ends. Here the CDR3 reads CSAFRDSANQWNEQFF. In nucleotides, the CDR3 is TGCAGTGCCTTTAGGGATAGCGCCAACCAGTGGAATGAGCAGTTCTTC.

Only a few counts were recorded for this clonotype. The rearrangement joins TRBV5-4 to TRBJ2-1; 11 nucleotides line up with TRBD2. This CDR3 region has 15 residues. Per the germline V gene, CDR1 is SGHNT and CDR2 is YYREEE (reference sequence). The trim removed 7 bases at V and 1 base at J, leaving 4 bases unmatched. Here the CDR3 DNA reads TGTGCCAGCGCCGTAGCGGGAGGGTCCTACAATGAGCAGTTCTTC. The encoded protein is CASAVAGGSYNEQFF.

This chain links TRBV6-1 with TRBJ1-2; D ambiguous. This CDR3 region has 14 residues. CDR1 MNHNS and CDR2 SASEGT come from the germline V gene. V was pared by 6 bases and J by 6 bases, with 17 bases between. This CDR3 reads CASRDYDGYHGYTF. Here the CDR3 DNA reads TGTGCCAGCAGGGACTATGACGGCTATCATGGCTACACCTTC.

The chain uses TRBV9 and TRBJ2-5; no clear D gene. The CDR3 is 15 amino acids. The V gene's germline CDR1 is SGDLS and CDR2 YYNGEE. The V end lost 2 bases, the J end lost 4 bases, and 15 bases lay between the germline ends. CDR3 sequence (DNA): TGTGCCAGCAGCGTTATGCCCAGCTTTGGAGAGACCCAGTACTTC. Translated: CASSVMPSFGETQYF.

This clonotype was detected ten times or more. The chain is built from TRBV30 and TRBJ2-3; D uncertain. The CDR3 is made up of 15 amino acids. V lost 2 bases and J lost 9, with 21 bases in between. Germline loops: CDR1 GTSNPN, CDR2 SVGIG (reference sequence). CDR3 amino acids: CAWSYRVVSQQTQYF. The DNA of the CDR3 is TGTGCCTGGAGTTACCGGGTAGTCTCCCAACAGACGCAGTATTTT. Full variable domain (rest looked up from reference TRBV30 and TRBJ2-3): SQTIHQWPATLVQPVGSPLSLECTVEGTSNPNLYWYRQAAGRGLQLLFYSVGIGQISSEVPQNLSASRPQDRQFILSSKKLLLSDSGFYLCAWSYRVVSQQTQYFGPGTRLTVL.